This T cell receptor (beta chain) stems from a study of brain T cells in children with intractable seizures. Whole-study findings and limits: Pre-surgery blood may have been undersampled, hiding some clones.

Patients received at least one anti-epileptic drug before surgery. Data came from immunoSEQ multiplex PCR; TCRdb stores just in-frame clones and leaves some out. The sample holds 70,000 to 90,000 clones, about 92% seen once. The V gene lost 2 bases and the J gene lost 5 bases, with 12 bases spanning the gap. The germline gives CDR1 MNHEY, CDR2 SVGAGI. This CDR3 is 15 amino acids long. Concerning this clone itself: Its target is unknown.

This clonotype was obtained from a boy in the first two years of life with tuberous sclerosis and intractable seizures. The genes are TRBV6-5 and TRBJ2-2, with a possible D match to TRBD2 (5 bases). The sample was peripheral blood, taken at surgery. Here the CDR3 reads CASSYGLRGTGELFF. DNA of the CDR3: TGTGCCAGCAGTTACGGGCTCCGAGGGACCGGGGAGCTGTTTTTT.